Presented here are 6 T cell receptor beta chains from one specimen sequenced in a study of blood T cell repertoires in COVID-19 (dated by TCRdb to 2019 to 2021). The library was prepared using the immunoSEQ multiplex PCR assay. This immuneACCESS table, as held by TCRdb, lists in-frame sequences with V and J called but not all clones. Of the missing ones, under half trace to an unresolved V gene in checked studies; the others have no known cause. This sample gives 400,000 or so clones in total; over 85% of them show up just once. Together, the top ten hold more than 0.7% of the sample. The material sequenced was peripheral blood. The receptors come from a man younger than 35 with COVID-19, enrolled during active disease.

V usage is TRBV6-5 and J usage is TRBJ1-1; 7 nucleotides align to TRBD1. The CDR3 extends over 14 amino acids. Germline values: CDR1 MNHEY, CDR2 SVGAGI. The trim removed 6 bases at V and 0 bases at J, leaving 4 bases unmatched. Here the CDR3 DNA reads TGTGCCAGCAGCATACAGGGGTTGAACACTGAAGCTTTCTTT. It codes for CASSIQGLNTEAFF.

This sequence joins TRBV7-8 and TRBJ2-1; 11 bases are a match to TRBD2. CDR1 is SGHVS and CDR2 is FQNEAQ in the germline V gene. The CDR3 covers 16 residues. Losses at the gene ends were 5 bases for V and 8 bases for J; bases not matched to a gene: 11. The CDR3 loop reads CASSPRTSGSFYEQFF. Here the CDR3 DNA reads TGTGCCAGCAGCCCTCGGACTAGCGGGTCCTTTTATGAGCAGTTCTTC. The full variable domain, completed using reference TRBV7-8 and TRBJ2-1, is GAGVSQSPRYKVAKRGQDVALRCDPISGHVSLFWYQQALGQGPEFLTYFQNEAQLDKSGLPSDRFFAERPEGSVSTLKIQRTQQEDSAVYLCASSPRTSGSFYEQFFGPGTRLTVL.

This clone was counted between two and nine times. The chain has TRBV2 and TRBJ1-5; D is ambiguous. The CDR3 runs to 14 residues. Between the trimmed V and J ends, which lost 2 bases and 8 bases, there was a span of 13 bases. The V gene's germline CDR1 is SNHLY and CDR2 FYNNEI. In DNA, the CDR3 is TGTGCCAGCAGTGAACTTGGGCCCGTTGAGCCCCAGCATTTT. Translating gives CASSELGPVEPQHF. Filled out from reference TRBV2 and TRBJ1-5, the complete variable domain reads EPEVTQTPSHQVTQMGQEVILRCVPISNHLYFYWYRQILGQKVEFLVSFYNNEISEKSEIFDDQFSVERPDGSNFTLKIRSTKLEDSAMYFCASSELGPVEPQHFGDGTRLSIL.

This clone was seen many times. The V call is TRBV14, the J call TRBJ1-2; D not resolved. The CDR3 is 12 residues long. Deletions cut 8 bases from V and 3 bases from J, with 10 bases between. Germline V lookup: CDR1 SGHDN, CDR2 FVKESK. CDR3 region: CASRGYDYGYTF. The CDR3 DNA sequence: TGTGCCAGCCGAGGGTATGACTATGGCTACACCTTC.

This chain links TRBV3-1 (or the pseudogene TRBV3-2) with TRBJ2-3; tentatively, D is TRBD2 (5 bases). This CDR3 contains 13 residues. Germline loops: CDR1 LGHDT, CDR2 YNNKEL (reference sequence). Between the trimmed V and J ends, which lost 6 bases and 6 bases, there was a span of 13 bases. This CDR3 is CASRNDRGDTQYF. DNA of the CDR3: TGTGCCAGCAGAAACGATAGAGGGGATACGCAGTATTTT.

This clone was observed at least ten times. V and J are TRBV10-2 and TRBJ2-1; 15 nucleotides line up with TRBD2. Germline CDR1 WSHSY, CDR2 SAAADI. V was clipped by 2 bases and J by 8 bases; unmatched bases: 7. The CDR3 covers 17 residues. For the CDR3, the DNA is TGCGCCAGCAGTGAGCCCCGGACTAGCGGGAGGGCTGATGAGCAGTTCTTC. The encoded protein is CASSEPRTSGRADEQFF.